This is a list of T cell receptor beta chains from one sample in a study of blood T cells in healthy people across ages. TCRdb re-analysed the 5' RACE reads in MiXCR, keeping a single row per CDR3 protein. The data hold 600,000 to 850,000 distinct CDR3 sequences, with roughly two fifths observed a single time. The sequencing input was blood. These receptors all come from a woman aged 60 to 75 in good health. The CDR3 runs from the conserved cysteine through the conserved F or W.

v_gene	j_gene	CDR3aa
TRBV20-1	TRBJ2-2	CSARVRGTGELFF
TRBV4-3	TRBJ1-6	CASSPGQGQPPLHF
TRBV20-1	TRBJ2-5	CSARRGLAGGRQGQETQYF
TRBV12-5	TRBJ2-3	CASGPRTSGYTDTQYF
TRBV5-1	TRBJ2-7	CASSPGTTSWMYF
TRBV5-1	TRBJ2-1	CASSSLAGGNEQFF
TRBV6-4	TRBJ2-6	CASSDRVGANVLTF
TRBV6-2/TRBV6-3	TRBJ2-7	CASSYLAGYSYEQYF
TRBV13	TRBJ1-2	CASSLSDRERYGYTF
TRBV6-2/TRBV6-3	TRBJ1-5	CASTPDRESNQPQHF
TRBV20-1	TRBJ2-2	CSARTSGSMTGELFF
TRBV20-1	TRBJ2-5	CSASGLAGGKETQYF
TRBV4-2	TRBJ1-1	CASSPHKVGQTEAFF
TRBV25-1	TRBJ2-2	CASSEFDVGGGELFF
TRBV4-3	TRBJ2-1	CASSQEGQNEQFF
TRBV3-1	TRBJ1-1	CASSRLGGRSSEAFF
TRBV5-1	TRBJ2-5	CASSFSSAHNQETQYF
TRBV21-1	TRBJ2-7	CASSNKPGQGSSEQYF
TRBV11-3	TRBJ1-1	CASSLVTDRPTEAFF